Shown below are 26 T cell receptor beta chains from a single sample sequenced in a study of technical replicates of blood from a handful of donors. TCRdb keeps only in-frame clones here, not all; method: immunoSEQ multiplex PCR. The sample has about 73,000 clones, roughly 93% seen once. The specimen was T cells isolated from PBMCs. The receptors derive from a human donor in good health.

The chain recombines TRBV7-9 with TRBJ2-3; D gene unclear. The CDR3 totals 15 residues. V was shortened by 5 bases and J by 1 base, with 13 bases between the two germline ends. Germline loops: CDR1 SEHNR, CDR2 FQNEAQ (reference sequence). The CDR3 sequence: CASSPQSTGTDTQYF. The CDR3 DNA reads as TGTGCCAGCAGCCCCCAGTCGACTGGCACAGATACGCAGTATTTT. Full variable domain (missing parts from reference TRBV7-9 and TRBJ2-3): DTGVSQNPRHKITKRGQNVTFRCDPISEHNRLYWYRQTLGQGPEFLTYFQNEAQLEKSRLLSDRFSAERPKGSFSTLEIQRTEQGDSAMYLCASSPQSTGTDTQYFGPGTRLTVL.

The rearrangement uses TRBV5-1 and TRBJ1-1, with 8 bases aligning to TRBD1. This CDR3 comprises 15 residues. V trimming: 2 bases; J trimming: 0 bases; junction bases outside the gene matches: 3. Germline-derived CDR1 and CDR2 are SGHRS and YFSETQ. The CDR3 bases are TGCGCCAGCAGCTTACGGACAGGGTTGAACACTGAAGCTTTCTTT. This codes for CASSLRTGLNTEAFF.

The chain is built from TRBV10-1 and TRBJ2-2; possible D gene TRBD1, 6 bases. Germline loops: CDR1 WNHNN, CDR2 SYGVQD (reference sequence). Trimming pared 7 bases from V and 2 bases from J, leaving 14 bases between. This CDR3 is 15 amino acids long. This CDR3 reads CASNPGTSNTGELFF. CDR3 bases: TGCGCCAGCAACCCCGGGACATCAAACACCGGGGAGCTGTTTTTT.

This clone was recorded once. The chain is built from TRBV5-1 and TRBJ1-1; 8 bases match TRBD1. Germline V gives CDR1 SGHRS, CDR2 YFSETQ. Germline trimming cut 0 bases from V and 6 bases from J; bases unmatched to any gene: 7. This CDR3 has 15 residues. As DNA, the CDR3 is TGCGCCAGCAGCTTGGCCCAGGGGGCACCGGCTGAAGCTTTCTTT. Its protein is CASSLAQGAPAEAFF.

This sequence joins TRBV4-2 and TRBJ2-6, with no clear D. The CDR3 is made up of 17 amino acids. Trimming removed 3 bases from V and 2 bases from J, with 14 bases in between. Germline values: CDR1 LGHNA, CDR2 YNFKEQ. The CDR3 protein is CASSHANSLAGANVLTF. CDR3 coding DNA: TGTGCCAGCAGCCATGCAAACTCCTTGGCTGGGGCCAACGTCCTGACTTTC.

This CDR3 reads CASSLVASGRDTQYF. The CDR3 DNA sequence: TGTGCCAGCAGTTTAGTGGCCAGCGGGAGAGATACGCAGTATTTT. J is TRBJ2-3 and V is TRBV27, with TRBD2 matching over 8 bases. The CDR3 extends over 15 amino acids. Germline V gene lookup returns CDR1 MNHEY and CDR2 SMNVEV (reference sequence). V dropped 2 bases and J dropped 5; count of bases not matched to a gene: 6.

V and J are TRBV29-1 and TRBJ2-1; 9 bases agree with TRBD2. Germline V gene sequence: CDR1 SQVTM, CDR2 ANQGSEA. Germline trimming cut 1 base from V and 1 base from J; bases unmatched to any gene: 5. CDR3 length: 16 residues. CDR3 amino acids: CSVEGLAGKSYNEQFF. CDR3 bases: TGCAGCGTTGAAGGGCTAGCGGGAAAATCCTACAATGAGCAGTTCTTC.

The chain joins TRBV10-3 to TRBJ1-5; D call uncertain. V was cut by 0 bases and J by 9 bases, with 9 bases left in between. Germline values: CDR1 ENHRY, CDR2 SYGVKD. The CDR3 is 13 residues long. The CDR3, as DNA: TGTGCCATCAGTGAGTCAGGAACGGGGCCCCAGCATTTT. This gives the protein CAISESGTGPQHF.

V usage is TRBV6-6 and J usage is TRBJ2-6, with D unclear. The germline CDR1 and CDR2 sequences are MNHNY and SVGAGI (reference sequence). The CDR3 sequence is 14 residues long. V was pared by 4 bases and J by 0 bases, with 4 bases between. The DNA for the CDR3 is TGTGCCAGCAGTTTAAACTCTGGGGCCAACGTCCTGACTTTC. Its protein is CASSLNSGANVLTF.

The chain joins TRBV28 to TRBJ1-5; tentatively, D is TRBD1 (6 bases). CDR1 is MDHEN, CDR2 SYDVKM, per germline. Between the trimmed V and J ends, which lost 4 bases and 4 bases, there was a span of 14 bases. The CDR3 spans 15 residues. CDR3 residues: CASSSGQSGNQPQHF. The CDR3 DNA reads TGTGCCAGCAGTTCCGGACAGTCAGGGAATCAGCCCCAGCATTTT. The full variable domain, with the rest looked up from reference TRBV28 and TRBJ1-5, is DVKVTQSSRYLVKRTGEKVFLECVQDMDHENMFWYRQDPGLGLRLIYFSYDVKMKEKGDIPEGYSVSREKKERFSLILESASTNQTSMYLCASSSGQSGNQPQHFGDGTRLSIL.

V and J are TRBV18 and TRBJ2-1; no firm D call. Between the trimmed V and J ends, which lost 2 bases and 5 bases, there was a span of 10 bases. The CDR3 runs to 14 residues. The V gene's germline CDR1 is KGHSH and CDR2 LQKENI. The CDR3 DNA reads as TGTGCCAGCTCACCAATCGCTGGAGACAATGAGCAGTTCTTC. Its protein is CASSPIAGDNEQFF.

For the CDR3, the DNA is TGTGCCAGCAGCTTGGGGGGGCTGTTCTACAATGAGCAGTTCTTC. Translated, it gives CASSLGGLFYNEQFF. The chain combines TRBV14 with TRBJ2-1, with D tentatively TRBD2 (7 bases). Germline V gene sequence: CDR1 SGHDN, CDR2 FVKESK. The CDR3 is made up of 15 amino acids. The V gene lost 5 bases and the J gene lost 3 bases, with 14 bases spanning the gap.

The chain couples TRBV7-2 to TRBJ2-3, with 10 bases fitting TRBD2. V trimming: 6 bases; J trimming: 4 bases; junction bases outside the gene matches: 4. Germline loops: CDR1 SGHTA, CDR2 FQGNSA. This CDR3 comprises 14 residues. The CDR3: CASRAAGGPDTQYF. The DNA of the CDR3 is TGTGCCAGCAGAGCAGCGGGGGGGCCAGATACGCAGTATTTT.

The chain joins TRBV7-3 to TRBJ2-1; TRBD1 aligns across 7 bases. This CDR3 has 15 amino acids. The germline CDR1 and CDR2 sequences are SGHTA and FQGTGA. Trimming removed 5 bases from V and 3 bases from J; junction bases left unmatched: 7. CDR3 DNA: TGTGCCAGCAGCGCCGGGACAGCCCGCTACAATGAGCAGTTCTTC. Translating it yields CASSAGTARYNEQFF.

The chain recombines TRBV5-5 with TRBJ2-7; tentative D call: TRBD1 (6 bases). V was pared by 2 bases and J by 4 bases, with 13 bases between. The CDR3 is 14 residues long. Germline V gene data show CDR1 as SGHKS and CDR2 as YYEKEE (reference sequence). The CDR3 nucleotides are TGTGCCAGCAGCTTCAACAGGGAACATTACGAGCAGTACTTC. Its protein product is CASSFNREHYEQYF.

The genes are TRBV6-5 and TRBJ2-1; 9 bases line up with TRBD1. The germline V gene encodes CDR1 MNHEY and CDR2 SVGAGI. This CDR3 comprises 14 residues. Trimming cost V 2 bases and J 6 bases; bases outside gene matches: 2. The CDR3 region is CASSYGQGFNEQFF. DNA for the CDR3: TGTGCCAGCAGTTACGGACAGGGGTTCAATGAGCAGTTCTTC.

The J gene is TRBJ2-5, the V gene TRBV6-1, with 10 bases identical to TRBD2. V shed 3 bases and J 2 bases; nucleotides not matched to a gene: 9. This CDR3 spans 17 amino acids. Germline CDR1 reads MNHNS; CDR2 reads SASEGT. The CDR3 bases are TGTGCCAGCAGTGAGGGACTAGCGCTTATAATACAAGAGACCCAGTACTTC. This translates into CASSEGLALIIQETQYF.

The chain combines TRBV7-9 with TRBJ1-4; possible D gene TRBD1, 5 bases. CDR3 length: 16 residues. Germline V gene data show CDR1 as SEHNR and CDR2 as FQNEAQ (reference sequence). The V end lost 2 bases, the J end lost 7 bases, and 17 bases lay between the germline ends. The CDR3 DNA reads as TGTGCCAGCAGCTTACCGCGGGGAGGGGAGGCTGAAAAACTGTTTTTT. This translates into CASSLPRGGEAEKLFF. The complete variable domain, with remaining parts taken from reference TRBV7-9 and TRBJ1-4, reads DTGVSQNPRHKITKRGQNVTFRCDPISEHNRLYWYRQTLGQGPEFLTYFQNEAQLEKSRLLSDRFSAERPKGSFSTLEIQRTEQGDSAMYLCASSLPRGGEAEKLFFGSGTQLSVL.

The rearrangement uses TRBV19 and TRBJ2-1; D might be TRBD2 (5 bases). CDR3 size: 14 residues. V was cut by 3 bases and J by 8 bases, with 14 bases left in between. Germline lookup yields CDR1 LNHDA and CDR2 SQIVND (reference sequence). CDR3 nucleotide sequence: TGTGCCAGTAGTATCGGCGGGCACCCGGATGAGCAGTTCTTC. It yields the protein CASSIGGHPDEQFF.

J is TRBJ2-7 and V is TRBV4-1; a possible D gene is TRBD2 (6 bases). The germline CDR1 and CDR2 sequences are MGHRA and YSYEKL. Trimming cost V 0 bases and J 7 bases, with 16 bases left between them. The CDR3 spans 15 residues. This CDR3 reads CASSQDWSTRGEQYF. The CDR3 DNA reads TGCGCCAGCAGCCAAGATTGGTCGACTCGGGGGGAGCAGTACTTC.

The chain is built from TRBV29-1 and TRBJ2-7; 7 bases fit TRBD2. Germline V lookup: CDR1 SQVTM, CDR2 ANQGSEA. V was pared by 5 bases and J by 1 base, with 14 bases of the junction left unmatched. This CDR3 comprises 16 residues. For the CDR3, the DNA is TGCAGCGTTTTCAGAGACCTAGCGGCCGATTCCTACGAGCAGTACTTC. Translated, it gives CSVFRDLAADSYEQYF.

This clone was seen a handful of times. This rearrangement joins TRBV28 to TRBJ1-2, with D unresolved. Germline-derived CDR1 and CDR2 are MDHEN and SYDVKM. Trimming shortened V by 4 bases and J by 5 bases, and 14 bases separated the two germline ends. This CDR3 is 14 amino acids long. CDR3 loop: CASSSLVETYGYTF. CDR3 in DNA: TGTGCCAGCAGTTCCCTCGTCGAAACTTATGGCTACACCTTC.

This chain links TRBV5-4 with TRBJ1-5; D remains unclear. The CDR3 loop spans 13 amino acids. The V gene's germline CDR1 is SGHNT and CDR2 YYREEE (reference sequence). Trimming cost V 5 bases and J 0 bases, with 6 bases left between them. The CDR3 sequence: CASSVDSNQPQHF. CDR3 DNA sequence: TGTGCCAGCAGTGTAGATAGCAATCAGCCCCAGCATTTT. Full variable domain (missing parts from reference TRBV5-4 and TRBJ1-5): ETGVTQSPTHLIKTRGQQVTLRCSSQSGHNTVSWYQQALGQGPQFIFQYYREEENGRGNFPPRFSGLQFPNYSSELNVNALELDDSALYLCASSVDSNQPQHFGDGTRLSIL.

V usage is TRBV11-2 and J usage is TRBJ1-2; possibly TRBD1 for D (6 bases). The CDR3 loop spans 13 amino acids. With 4 bases removed from V and 1 base from J, the gap between germline ends came to 7 bases. Per the germline V gene, CDR1 is SGHAT and CDR2 is FQNNGV. The CDR3 spells CASSSRGNYGYTF. CDR3 DNA: TGTGCCAGCAGCTCCAGGGGTAACTATGGCTACACCTTC.

The CDR3 spells CASDPGGSNYGYTF. The CDR3 DNA sequence: TGCGCCAGCGATCCAGGGGGGTCTAACTATGGCTACACCTTC. J is TRBJ1-2 and V is TRBV5-1; 7 bases agree with TRBD1. The junction had 6 bases not matched to a gene; V was cut back by 7 bases and J by 0 bases. Germline CDR1 and CDR2: SGHRS and YFSETQ. This CDR3 region has 14 residues. Filled out from reference TRBV5-1 and TRBJ1-2, the complete variable domain reads KAGVTQTPRYLIKTRGQQVTLSCSPISGHRSVSWYQQTPGQGLQFLFEYFSETQRNKGNFPGRFSGRQFSNSRSEMNVSTLELGDSALYLCASDPGGSNYGYTFGSGTRLTVV.

The V call is TRBV19, the J call TRBJ1-5; the D gene is possibly TRBD1 (6 bases). CDR1 and CDR2 from the germline V gene are LNHDA and SQIVND (reference sequence). The V and J ends lost 4 bases and 2 bases respectively, with 12 bases between them. CDR3 size: 15 residues. For the CDR3, the DNA is TGTGCCAGTAGTAAGCAACAGGGTGGCAATCAGCCCCAGCATTTT. Amino acid sequence: CASSKQQGGNQPQHF.